The clone carrying this T cell receptor (beta chain) is called medium-sized (0.01 to 0.1%) based on its frequency. The target antigen is unknown. The data belong to a study of CXCR3-negative and CXCR3-positive naive CD8 T cells. Libraries of TRB cDNA were made by 5' RACE and carried UMIs. After re-calling the 5' RACE reads, TCRdb lists one entry per CDR3 protein, DNA absent. The specimen's table records under 6,000 distinct CDR3 sequences. Study-level findings and limits: Both naive subsets carried similar amounts of surface CD5, so TCR strength was inferred from TRB CDR3 properties. With respect to TRBV-TRBJ usage, naive CXCR3-negative and CXCR3-positive cells were similar; memory differed. Comparison of naive cells showed more hydrophobic TRB CDR3s in CXCR3-positive than in CXCR3-negative naive cells.

Among CD8+ T cells, naive ones were CD45RO-CCR7+CD27+CD95-. The CDR3 spans 15 residues. CDR1 is SGHRS and CDR2 is YFSETQ in the germline V gene. Material: naive CXCR3+ CD8+ T cells from blood. Stated subset: CD45RO-CCR7+CD27+CD95- naive CD8+ T cells expressing CXCR3 (TNR3+). This clonotype originated in a human donor in good health. Some clones in this sample may be carry-over from other donors' samples. The chain employs TRBV5-1 and TRBJ2-1; TCRdb lists TRBD2, though no DNA is available to test this call. Here the CDR3 reads CASSLAPLADNEQFF.